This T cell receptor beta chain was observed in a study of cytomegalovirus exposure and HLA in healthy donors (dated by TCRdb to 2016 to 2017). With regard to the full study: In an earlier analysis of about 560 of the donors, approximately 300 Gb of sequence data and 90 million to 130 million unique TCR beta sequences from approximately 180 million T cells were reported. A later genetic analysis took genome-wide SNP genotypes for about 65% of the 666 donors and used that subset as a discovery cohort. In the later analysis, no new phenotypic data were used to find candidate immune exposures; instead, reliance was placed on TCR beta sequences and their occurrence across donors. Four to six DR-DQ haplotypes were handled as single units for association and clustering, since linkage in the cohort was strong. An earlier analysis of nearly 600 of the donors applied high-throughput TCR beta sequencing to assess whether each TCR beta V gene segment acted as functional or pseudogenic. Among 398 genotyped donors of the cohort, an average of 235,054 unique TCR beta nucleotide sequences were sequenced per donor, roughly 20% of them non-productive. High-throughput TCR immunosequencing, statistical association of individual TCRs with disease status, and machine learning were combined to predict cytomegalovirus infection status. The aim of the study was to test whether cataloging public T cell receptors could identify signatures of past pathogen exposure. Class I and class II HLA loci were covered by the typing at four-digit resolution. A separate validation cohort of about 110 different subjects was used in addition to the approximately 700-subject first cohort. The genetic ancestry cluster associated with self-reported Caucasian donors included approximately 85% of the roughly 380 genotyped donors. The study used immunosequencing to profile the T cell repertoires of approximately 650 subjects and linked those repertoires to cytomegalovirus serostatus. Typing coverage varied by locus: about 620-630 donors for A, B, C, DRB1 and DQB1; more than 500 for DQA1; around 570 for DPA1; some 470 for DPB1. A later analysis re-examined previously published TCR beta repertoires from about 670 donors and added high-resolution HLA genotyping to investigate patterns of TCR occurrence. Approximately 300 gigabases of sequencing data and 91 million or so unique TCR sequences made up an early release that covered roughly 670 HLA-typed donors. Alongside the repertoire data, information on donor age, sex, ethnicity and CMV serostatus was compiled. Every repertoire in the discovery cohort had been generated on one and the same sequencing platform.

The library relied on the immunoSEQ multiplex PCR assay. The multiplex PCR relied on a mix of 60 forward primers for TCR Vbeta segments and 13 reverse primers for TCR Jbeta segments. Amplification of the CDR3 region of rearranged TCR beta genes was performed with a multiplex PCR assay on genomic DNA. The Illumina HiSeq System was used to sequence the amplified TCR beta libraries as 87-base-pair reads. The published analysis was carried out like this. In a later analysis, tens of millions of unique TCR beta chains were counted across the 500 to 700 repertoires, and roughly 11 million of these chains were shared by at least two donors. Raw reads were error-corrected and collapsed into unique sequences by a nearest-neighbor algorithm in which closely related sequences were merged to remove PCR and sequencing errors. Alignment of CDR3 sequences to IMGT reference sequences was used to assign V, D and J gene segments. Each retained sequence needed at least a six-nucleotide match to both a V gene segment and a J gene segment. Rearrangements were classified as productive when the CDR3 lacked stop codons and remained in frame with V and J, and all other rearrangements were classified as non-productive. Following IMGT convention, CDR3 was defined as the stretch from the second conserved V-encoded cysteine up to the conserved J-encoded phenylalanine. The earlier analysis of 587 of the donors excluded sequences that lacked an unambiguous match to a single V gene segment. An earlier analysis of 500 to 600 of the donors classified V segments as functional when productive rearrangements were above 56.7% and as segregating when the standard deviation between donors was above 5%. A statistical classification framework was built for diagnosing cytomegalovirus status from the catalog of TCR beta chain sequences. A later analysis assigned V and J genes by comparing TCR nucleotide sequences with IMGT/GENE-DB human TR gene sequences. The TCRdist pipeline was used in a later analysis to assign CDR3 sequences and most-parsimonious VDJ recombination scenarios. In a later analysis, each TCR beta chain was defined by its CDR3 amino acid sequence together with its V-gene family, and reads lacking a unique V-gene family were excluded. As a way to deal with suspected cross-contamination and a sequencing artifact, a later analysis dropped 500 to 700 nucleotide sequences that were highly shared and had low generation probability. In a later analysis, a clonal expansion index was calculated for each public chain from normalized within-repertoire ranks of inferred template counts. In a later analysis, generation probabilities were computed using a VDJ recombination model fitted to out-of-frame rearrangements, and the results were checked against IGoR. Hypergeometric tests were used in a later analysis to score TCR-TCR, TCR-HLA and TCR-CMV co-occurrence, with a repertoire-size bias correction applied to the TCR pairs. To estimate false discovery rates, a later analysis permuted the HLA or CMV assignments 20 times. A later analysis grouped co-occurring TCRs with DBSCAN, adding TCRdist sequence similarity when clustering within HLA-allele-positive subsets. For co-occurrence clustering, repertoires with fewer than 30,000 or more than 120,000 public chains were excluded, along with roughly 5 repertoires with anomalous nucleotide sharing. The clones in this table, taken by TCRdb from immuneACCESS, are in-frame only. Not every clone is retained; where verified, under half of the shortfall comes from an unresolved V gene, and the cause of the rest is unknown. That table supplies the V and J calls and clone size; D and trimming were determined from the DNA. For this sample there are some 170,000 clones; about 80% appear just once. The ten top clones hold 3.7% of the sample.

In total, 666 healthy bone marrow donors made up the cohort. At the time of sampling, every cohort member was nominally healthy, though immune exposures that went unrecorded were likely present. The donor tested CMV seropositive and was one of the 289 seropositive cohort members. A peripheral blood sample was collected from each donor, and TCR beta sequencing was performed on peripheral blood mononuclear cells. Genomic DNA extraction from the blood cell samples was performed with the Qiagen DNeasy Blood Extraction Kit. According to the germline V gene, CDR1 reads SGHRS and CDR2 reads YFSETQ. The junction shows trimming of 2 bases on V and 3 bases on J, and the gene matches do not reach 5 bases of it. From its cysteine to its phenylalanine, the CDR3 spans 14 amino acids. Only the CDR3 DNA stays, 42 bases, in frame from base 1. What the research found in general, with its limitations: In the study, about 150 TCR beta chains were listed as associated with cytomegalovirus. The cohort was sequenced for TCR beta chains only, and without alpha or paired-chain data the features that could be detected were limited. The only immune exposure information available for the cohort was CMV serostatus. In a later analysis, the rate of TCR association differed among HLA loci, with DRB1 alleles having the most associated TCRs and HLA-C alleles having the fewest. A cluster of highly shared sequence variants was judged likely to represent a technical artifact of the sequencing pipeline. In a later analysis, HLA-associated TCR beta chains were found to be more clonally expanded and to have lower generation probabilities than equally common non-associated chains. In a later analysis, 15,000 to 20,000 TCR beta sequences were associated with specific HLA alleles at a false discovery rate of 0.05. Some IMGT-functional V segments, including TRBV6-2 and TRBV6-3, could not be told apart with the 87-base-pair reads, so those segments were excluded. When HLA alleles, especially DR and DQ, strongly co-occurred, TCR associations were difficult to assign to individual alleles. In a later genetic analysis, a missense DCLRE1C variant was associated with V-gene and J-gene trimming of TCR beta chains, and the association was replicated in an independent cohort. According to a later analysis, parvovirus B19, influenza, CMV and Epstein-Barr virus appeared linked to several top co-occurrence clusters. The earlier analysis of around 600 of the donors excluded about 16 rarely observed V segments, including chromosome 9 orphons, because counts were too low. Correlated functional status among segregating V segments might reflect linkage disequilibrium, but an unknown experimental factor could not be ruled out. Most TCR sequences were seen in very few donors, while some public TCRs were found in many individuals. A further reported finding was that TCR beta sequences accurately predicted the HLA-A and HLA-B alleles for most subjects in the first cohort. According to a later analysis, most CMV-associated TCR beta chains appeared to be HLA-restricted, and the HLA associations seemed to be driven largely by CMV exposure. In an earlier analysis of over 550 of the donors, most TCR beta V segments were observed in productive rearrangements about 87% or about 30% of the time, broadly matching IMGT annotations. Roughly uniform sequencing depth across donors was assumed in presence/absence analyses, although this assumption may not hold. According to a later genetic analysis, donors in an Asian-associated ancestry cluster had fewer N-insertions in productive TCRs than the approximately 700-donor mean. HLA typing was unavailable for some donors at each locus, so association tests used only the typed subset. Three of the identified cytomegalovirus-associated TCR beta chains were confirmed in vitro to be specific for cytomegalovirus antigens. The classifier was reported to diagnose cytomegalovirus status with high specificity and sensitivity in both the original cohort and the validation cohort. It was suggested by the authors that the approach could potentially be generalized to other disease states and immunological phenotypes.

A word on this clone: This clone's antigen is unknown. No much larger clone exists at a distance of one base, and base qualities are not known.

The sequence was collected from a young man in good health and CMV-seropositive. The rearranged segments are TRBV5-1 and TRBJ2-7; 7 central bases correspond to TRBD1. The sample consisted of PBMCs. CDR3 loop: CASSFLGGNYEQYF. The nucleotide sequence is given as TGCGCCAGCAGCTTTCTAGGGGGCAACTACGAGCAGTACTTC.